This is a list of T cell receptor beta chains from one sample in a study of response to subunit inactivated influenza vaccine. TCRdb redid the calling of the RT-PCR reads with MiXCR, one entry per CDR3 protein. The sample carries around 760,000 distinct CDR3 sequences, approximately 15% recorded once. The sequencing here drew on PBMCs from blood, taken roughly 2 weeks before vaccination. These receptors were obtained from a man aged 50 or older who received an inactivated influenza vaccine. Both conserved end residues are part of each CDR3. The order of the fields is D gene, V gene, clone size, J gene, CDR3 length, CDR3 DNA, CDR3 protein. A D gene is named only where the DNA matches it firmly. Rows give clone size only sometimes, using once, few, many, or a class for an expanded clone.

D: .; V: TRBV6-5; size: few; J: TRBJ2-2; length: 15; DNA: TGTGCCAGCAGTTACGGGGGGCGAAACACCGGGGAGCTGTTTTTT; CDR3: CASSYGGRNTGELFF
D: .; V: TRBV6-5; size: many; J: TRBJ2-7; length: 13; DNA: TGTGCCAGCAGTTACGGCCAGTACTACGAGCAGTACTTC; CDR3: CASSYGQYYEQYF
D: TRBD2; V: TRBV4-2; size: few; J: TRBJ2-7; length: 16; DNA: TGTGCCAGCAGCCAAGGCCGGCTAGCGGGAGGAAGGGAGCAGTACTTC; CDR3: CASSQGRLAGGREQYF
D: .; V: TRBV7-6; size: few; J: TRBJ2-7; length: 12; DNA: TGTGCCAGCAGCTCGACCCCCAATGAGCAGTACTTC; CDR3: CASSSTPNEQYF
D: TRBD1; V: TRBV4-3; size: .; J: TRBJ2-7; length: 17; DNA: TGCGCCAGCAGCCAAGCTGTAGGACAGGGAACTTTTTACGAGCAGTACTTC; CDR3: CASSQAVGQGTFYEQYF
D: TRBD2; V: TRBV24-1; size: .; J: TRBJ2-1; length: 18; DNA: TGTGCCACCAGTGATGCGTCGGGGGGAGCGAAAACCTACAATGAGCAGTTCTTC; CDR3: CATSDASGGAKTYNEQFF
D: TRBD1; V: TRBV4-2; size: few; J: TRBJ2-3; length: 16; DNA: TGTGCCAGCAGCCAAGATTTGACAGGGTGGACAGATACGCAGTATTTT; CDR3: CASSQDLTGWTDTQYF
D: .; V: TRBV2; size: .; J: TRBJ2-7; length: 14; DNA: TGTGCCAGCAGTGGCCCGGGGGTTCAATACGAGCAGTACTTC; CDR3: CASSGPGVQYEQYF
D: .; V: TRBV7-9; size: .; J: TRBJ2-4; length: 13; DNA: TGTGCCAGCAGCCCAGCAACGGGTAGCATTCAGTACTTC; CDR3: CASSPATGSIQYF
D: .; V: TRBV20-1; size: many; J: TRBJ2-2; length: 16; DNA: TGCAGTGCGGCTGGGGGGCGCAGGGGATTTCCCGGGGAGCTGTTTTTT; CDR3: CSAAGGRRGFPGELFF
D: .; V: TRBV6-1; size: few; J: TRBJ2-7; length: 14; DNA: TGTGCCAGCACGAACCGACGGAGCTCCTACGAGCAGTACTTC; CDR3: CASTNRRSSYEQYF
D: .; V: TRBV12-3/TRBV12-4; size: .; J: TRBJ1-2; length: 12; DNA: TGTGCCAGCATGCGGACGTCGGGGGGCTACACCTTC; CDR3: CASMRTSGGYTF
D: TRBD2; V: TRBV30; size: .; J: TRBJ2-1; length: 14; DNA: TGTGCCTGGAGTTCAGGTCTAGCGGAAAATGAGCAGTTCTTC; CDR3: CAWSSGLAENEQFF
D: .; V: TRBV28; size: few; J: TRBJ1-2; length: 13; DNA: TGTGCCAGCAGCCCGGAGAGGGACTATGGCTACACCTTC; CDR3: CASSPERDYGYTF
D: TRBD1; V: TRBV27; size: .; J: TRBJ1-3; length: 14; DNA: TGTGCCAGCAGTGTACAGGGGGCAGGAAACACCATATATTTT; CDR3: CASSVQGAGNTIYF
D: TRBD1; V: TRBV6-1; size: many; J: TRBJ2-7; length: 15; DNA: TGTGCCAGCAGTCGCGTAAGACAGGGGGCGGGGGAGCAGTACTTC; CDR3: CASSRVRQGAGEQYF
D: TRBD1; V: TRBV6-1; size: .; J: TRBJ1-5; length: 15; DNA: TGTGCCAGCAGATGGACAGGGGATAGCAATCAGCCCCAGCATTTT; CDR3: CASRWTGDSNQPQHF
D: TRBD2; V: TRBV20-1; size: few; J: TRBJ2-3; length: 13; DNA: TGCAGTGCAAGACTAGCGGGGGCCGATACGCAGTATTTT; CDR3: CSARLAGADTQYF
D: .; V: TRBV2; size: .; J: TRBJ2-2; length: 15; DNA: TGTGCCAGCAGTGAAAAGGGGATGGACACCGGGGAGCTGTTTTTT; CDR3: CASSEKGMDTGELFF
D: TRBD1; V: TRBV4-3; size: few; J: TRBJ2-5; length: 15; DNA: TGCGCCAGCAGCCAAGAGGGACAGGGACAAGAGACCCAGTACTTC; CDR3: CASSQEGQGQETQYF
D: .; V: TRBV11-2; size: .; J: TRBJ2-5; length: 21; DNA: TGTGCCAGCAGCTTAGTAGCGCGCCGTTCCCTCAGGGGCCGAGGTCCAGAGACCCAGTACTTC; CDR3: CASSLVARRSLRGRGPETQYF
D: .; V: TRBV21-1; size: few; J: TRBJ2-7; length: 15; DNA: TGTGCCAGCAGCACAGAACTAGCGGGGGGCCGCGAGCAGTACTTC; CDR3: CASSTELAGGREQYF
D: .; V: TRBV5-1; size: many; J: TRBJ2-1; length: 16; DNA: TGCGCCAGCAGCTGGAGACCGAGCCGTACCTACAATGAGCAGTTCTTC; CDR3: CASSWRPSRTYNEQFF
D: TRBD2; V: TRBV6-1; size: few; J: TRBJ2-3; length: 15; DNA: TGTGCCAGCACCTCTAGCGGGGACAACACAGATACGCAGTATTTT; CDR3: CASTSSGDNTDTQYF
D: .; V: TRBV7-9; size: .; J: TRBJ2-5; length: 15; DNA: TGTGCCAGCAGCAACAAGAGGGGTGTGTCGGAGACCCAGTACTTC; CDR3: CASSNKRGVSETQYF
D: TRBD2; V: TRBV28; size: .; J: TRBJ2-3; length: 16; DNA: TGTGCCAGCAGTCTCGTGGGGGTAGCGGGATCAGATACGCAGTATTTT; CDR3: CASSLVGVAGSDTQYF
D: .; V: TRBV5-1; size: many; J: TRBJ2-5; length: 16; DNA: TGCGCCAGCAGCTCGGGAGGGACAGGGAGCCAAGAGACCCAGTACTTC; CDR3: CASSSGGTGSQETQYF
D: .; V: TRBV4-2; size: many; J: TRBJ1-4; length: 15; DNA: TGTGCCAGCAGCGCACTCGGGACCCTGAATGAAAAACTGTTTTTT; CDR3: CASSALGTLNEKLFF
D: .; V: TRBV11-2; size: few; J: TRBJ2-4; length: 14; DNA: TGTGCCAGCAGCTTAGTACAGGGTACAAACATTCAGTACTTC; CDR3: CASSLVQGTNIQYF
D: .; V: TRBV12-3/TRBV12-4; size: few; J: TRBJ1-3; length: 15; DNA: TGTGCCACCCGAGGCCGGGCTGGAACTGGAAACACCATATATTTT; CDR3: CATRGRAGTGNTIYF
D: TRBD1; V: TRBV5-1; size: .; J: TRBJ2-3; length: 12; DNA: TGCGCCAGCAGGACAGGGGAAGATACGCAGTATTTT; CDR3: CASRTGEDTQYF
D: TRBD2; V: TRBV11-2; size: .; J: TRBJ2-2; length: 16; DNA: TGTGCCAGCAGCAACCTTTACGGGACTAGCGGGAGAGAGCTGTTTTTT; CDR3: CASSNLYGTSGRELFF
D: .; V: TRBV4-2; size: .; J: TRBJ1-4; length: 14; DNA: TGTGCCAGCAGCCTTTACACGGCTAATGAAAAACTGTTTTTT; CDR3: CASSLYTANEKLFF